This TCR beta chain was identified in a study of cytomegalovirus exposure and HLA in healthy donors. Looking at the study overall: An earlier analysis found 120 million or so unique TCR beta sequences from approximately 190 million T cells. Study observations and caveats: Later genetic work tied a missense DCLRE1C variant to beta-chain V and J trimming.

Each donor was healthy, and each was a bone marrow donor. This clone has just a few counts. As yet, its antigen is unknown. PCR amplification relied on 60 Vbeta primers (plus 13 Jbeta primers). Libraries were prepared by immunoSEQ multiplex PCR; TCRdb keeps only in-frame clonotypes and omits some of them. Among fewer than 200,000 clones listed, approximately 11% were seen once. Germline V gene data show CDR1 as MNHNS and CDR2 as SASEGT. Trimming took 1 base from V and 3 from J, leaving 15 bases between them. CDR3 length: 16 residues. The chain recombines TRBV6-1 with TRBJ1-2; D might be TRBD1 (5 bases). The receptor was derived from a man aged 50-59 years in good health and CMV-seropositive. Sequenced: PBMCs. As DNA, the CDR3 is TGTGCCAGCAGTGAAGTAAGGGCAGGGAATGACTATGGCTACACCTTC. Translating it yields CASSEVRAGNDYGYTF.